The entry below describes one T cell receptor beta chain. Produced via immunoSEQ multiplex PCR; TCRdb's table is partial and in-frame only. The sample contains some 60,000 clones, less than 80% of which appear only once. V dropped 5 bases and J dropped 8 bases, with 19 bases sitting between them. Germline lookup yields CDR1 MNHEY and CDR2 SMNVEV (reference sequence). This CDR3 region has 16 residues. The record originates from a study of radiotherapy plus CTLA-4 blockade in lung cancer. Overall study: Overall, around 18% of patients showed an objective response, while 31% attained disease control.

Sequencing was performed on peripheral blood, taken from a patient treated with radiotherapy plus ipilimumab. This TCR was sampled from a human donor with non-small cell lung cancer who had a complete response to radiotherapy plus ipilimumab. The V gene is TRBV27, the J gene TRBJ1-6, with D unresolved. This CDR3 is CASSPRGPLLDSPLHF. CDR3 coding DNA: TGTGCCAGCAGTCCCCGTGGCCCCCTGCTCGATTCACCCCTCCACTTT.